Presented here are 25 T cell receptor beta chains from one specimen sequenced in a study of cytomegalovirus exposure and HLA in healthy donors. It was with 60 Vbeta and 13 Jbeta primers that the PCR ran. Sequencing was performed with immunoSEQ multiplex PCR; in TCRdb, only in-frame clones are kept and a portion is missing. The sample lists approximately 200,000 clones; around three quarters were seen once. Sequences were obtained from PBMCs. The origin of the receptors is a woman aged 18-29 years in good health and CMV-seronegative.

The gene calls are TRBV6-1 and TRBJ1-4; the D gene is possibly TRBD1 (5 bases). Trimming left V 0 bases short and J 3 bases short, with 5 bases between. This CDR3 is 14 amino acids long. Germline CDR1 is MNHNS and CDR2 is SASEGT. The CDR3: CASSEATANEKLFF. The DNA of the CDR3 is TGTGCCAGCAGTGAAGCGACAGCTAATGAAAAACTGTTTTTT.

This chain joins TRBV7-2 and TRBJ1-3; 7 bases are shared with TRBD1. This CDR3 contains 16 residues. Germline values: CDR1 SGHTA, CDR2 FQGNSA. J was trimmed by 0 bases and V by 5 bases; bases with no gene match: 7. The CDR3 protein is CASSRDSSVSGNTIYF. The CDR3 DNA follows: TGTGCCAGCAGCCGGGACAGCTCCGTCTCTGGAAACACCATATATTTT.

This clone was seen a single time. The chain has TRBV7-9 and TRBJ2-1, with a tentative D call TRBD2 (5 bases). Germline assignment: CDR1 SEHNR and CDR2 FQNEAQ (reference sequence). With 1 base removed from V and 6 bases from J, the gap between germline ends came to 10 bases. There are 14 residues in the CDR3. The CDR3 spells CASSLGGSLNEQFF. For the CDR3, the DNA is TGTGCCAGCAGCTTAGGTGGGAGTCTCAATGAGCAGTTCTTC.

V usage is TRBV2 and J usage is TRBJ1-2; possible D gene TRBD1, 5 bases. CDR3 length: 15 amino acids. Trimming took 6 bases from V and 0 from J, leaving 14 bases between them. Germline V gives CDR1 SNHLY, CDR2 FYNNEI. CDR3: CASRPRQNPNYGYTF. CDR3 sequence (DNA): TGTGCCAGCAGGCCTAGACAGAATCCTAACTATGGCTACACCTTC.

The chain employs TRBV7-3 and TRBJ2-7; weak D call: TRBD1 (6 bases). CDR1 and CDR2 from the germline V gene are SGHTA and FQGTGA. This CDR3 contains 14 residues. With 5 bases removed from V and 5 bases from J, the gap between germline ends came to 16 bases. In DNA form, the CDR3 reads TGTGCCAGCAGCCCTCAGGGGATCTCTCACGAGCAGTACTTC. It translates to CASSPQGISHEQYF.

The chain uses TRBV27 and TRBJ2-7; 15 bases map to TRBD2. The CDR3 runs 17 residues. With 5 bases clipped from V and 7 bases from J, the junction kept 12 bases outside the gene matches. Germline lookup yields CDR1 MNHEY and CDR2 SMNVEV (reference sequence). The CDR3 spells CASSNPRTSGGGWEQYF. CDR3 DNA sequence: TGTGCCAGCAGTAACCCCCGGACTAGCGGGGGGGGGTGGGAGCAGTACTTC.

This chain connects TRBV5-1 to TRBJ2-7; 9 bases are shared with TRBD1. The V and J ends lost 0 bases and 2 bases, in that order; junction bases with no gene match: 3. CDR3 size: 15 residues. Germline-derived CDR1 and CDR2 are SGHRS and YFSETQ. The CDR3 is CASSLGGQGTYEQYF. The CDR3 region has the DNA TGCGCCAGCAGCTTGGGGGGACAGGGAACCTACGAGCAGTACTTC.

There are a few counts of this clone. The CDR3 loop is CASSVEHTDTQYF. The CDR3 DNA follows: TGTGCCAGCAGCGTAGAGCACACAGATACGCAGTATTTT. The genes are TRBV9 and TRBJ2-3, with D unclear. This CDR3 is 13 amino acids long. CDR1 and CDR2 (germline): SGDLS, YYNGEE. Trimming removed 0 bases at V and 2 bases at J, with 4 bases between.

V gene TRBV4-1 combines with J gene TRBJ2-1; tentatively, D is TRBD2 (6 bases). V was trimmed by 0 bases and J by 3 bases, leaving 6 bases between them. Germline V gene lookup returns CDR1 MGHRA and CDR2 YSYEKL. The CDR3 totals 14 residues. CDR3 coding DNA: TGCGCCAGCAGCCAAGAGGGGGGCTACAATGAGCAGTTCTTC. It codes for CASSQEGGYNEQFF.

This chain links TRBV27 with TRBJ2-1, with 12 bases identical to TRBD2. Trimming cost V 6 bases and J 9 bases; bases outside gene matches: 9. The CDR3 has 15 amino acids. Per the germline V gene, CDR1 is MNHEY and CDR2 is SMNVEV (reference sequence). The CDR3 reads CASSPGLAGLGEQFF. CDR3 coding DNA: TGTGCCAGCAGCCCAGGACTAGCGGGGTTAGGTGAGCAGTTCTTC.

The genes are TRBV5-1 and TRBJ2-7, with D tentatively TRBD1 (5 bases). CDR3 length: 15 residues. The germline CDR1 and CDR2 sequences are SGHRS and YFSETQ. Trimming shortened V by 0 bases and J by 5 bases, and 15 bases separated the two germline ends. CDR3: CASSLGRGRGNEQYF. In DNA, the CDR3 is TGCGCCAGCAGCTTGGGTAGGGGAAGAGGAAACGAGCAGTACTTC.

This clone showed up just once. V and J are TRBV14 and TRBJ2-7, with TRBD1 identical over 8 bases. This CDR3 spans 14 amino acids. The germline V gene encodes CDR1 SGHDN and CDR2 FVKESK. Trimming at V came to 2 bases and at J to 6 bases, leaving 6 bases not matched to a gene. CDR3 residues: CASSQQWGQAEQYF. CDR3 nucleotide sequence: TGTGCCAGCAGCCAACAGTGGGGACAGGCCGAGCAGTACTTC.

V is TRBV10-1 and J is TRBJ2-2; TRBD2 is a possible D gene (7 bases). This CDR3 spans 15 amino acids. CDR1 WNHNN and CDR2 SYGVQD come from the germline V gene (reference sequence). V shed 7 bases and J shed 1 base, with 13 bases lying between them. This CDR3 is CASNPGGQNTGELFF. In DNA form, the CDR3 reads TGCGCCAGCAACCCGGGGGGACAGAACACCGGGGAGCTGTTTTTT.

The V and J genes are TRBV5-6 and TRBJ2-7, with 7 positions matching TRBD2. The CDR3 is made up of 14 amino acids. The V and J ends lost 3 bases and 2 bases, in that order; junction bases with no gene match: 5. The germline V gene encodes CDR1 SGHDT and CDR2 YYEEEE. The CDR3 region has the DNA TGTGCCAGCAGCTCCCCCGGGACTACCTACGAGCAGTACTTC. Residues: CASSSPGTTYEQYF. The whole variable domain, remainder taken from reference TRBV5-6 and TRBJ2-7, is DAGVTQSPTHLIKTRGQQVTLRCSPKSGHDTVSWYQQALGQGPQFIFQYYEEEERQRGNFPDRFSGHQFPNYSSELNVNALLLGDSALYLCASSSPGTTYEQYFGPGTRLTVT.

This clone was seen a single time. The chain employs TRBV28 and TRBJ2-7; tentatively, D is TRBD2 (5 bases). Trimming removed 8 bases at V and 2 bases at J, with 13 bases between. Germline V gene data show CDR1 as MDHEN and CDR2 as SYDVKM. CDR3 size: 13 residues. Here the CDR3 reads CASSPSGTYEQYF. As DNA, the CDR3 is TGTGCCAGCTCTCCGTCCGGGACCTACGAGCAGTACTTC.

The chain employs TRBV4-3 and TRBJ2-2, with 7 bases that match TRBD2. Germline V gene sequence: CDR1 LGHNA, CDR2 YSLEER. V shed 0 bases, J shed 4 bases, and the junction held 8 bases outside the gene matches. The CDR3 has 17 amino acids. CDR3 region: CASSQEEREETTGELFF. The CDR3 region has the DNA TGCGCCAGCAGCCAAGAAGAACGGGAGGAAACCACCGGGGAGCTGTTTTTT.

This clone was picked up a small number of times. The rearrangement uses TRBV7-9 and TRBJ1-5; no reliable D call. The germline gives CDR1 SEHNR, CDR2 FQNEAQ (reference sequence). CDR3 length: 12 residues. The V and J ends lost 3 bases and 6 bases respectively, with 6 bases between them. Here the CDR3 reads CASSFGGQPQHF. Here the CDR3 DNA reads TGTGCCAGCAGCTTTGGCGGTCAGCCCCAGCATTTT.

This chain links TRBV25-1 with TRBJ2-5; a possible D gene is TRBD2 (5 bases). Between the trimmed V and J ends, which lost 1 base and 5 bases, there was a span of 11 bases. Germline values: CDR1 MGHDK, CDR2 SYGVNS. The length of the CDR3 is 14 residues. The CDR3 DNA reads TGTGCCAGCAGTGAATTAGGGCGAGGGGAGACCCAGTACTTC. This translates into CASSELGRGETQYF. The whole variable domain, filled in from reference TRBV25-1 and TRBJ2-5, reads EADIYQTPRYLVIGTGKKITLECSQTMGHDKMYWYQQDPGMELHLIHYSYGVNSTEKGDLSSESTVSRIRTEHFPLTLESARPSHTSQYLCASSELGRGETQYFGPGTRLLVL.

This chain connects TRBV28 to TRBJ2-7, with D perhaps TRBD1 (6 bases). V lost 4 bases and J lost 3, with 16 bases in between. The CDR3 extends over 15 amino acids. Per the germline V gene, CDR1 is MDHEN and CDR2 is SYDVKM. The CDR3 loop reads CASSSQGLGDYEQYF. In DNA, the CDR3 is TGTGCCAGCAGTTCACAGGGTTTGGGGGACTACGAGCAGTACTTC.

The rearrangement uses TRBV19 and TRBJ2-7, with D hard to call. The CDR3 is made up of 13 amino acids. V was cut by 3 bases and J by 2 bases, with 8 bases left in between. Germline CDR1 is LNHDA and CDR2 is SQIVND (reference sequence). The CDR3 coding sequence is TGTGCCAGTAGTATGGCCAGAACCTACGAGCAGTACTTC. It specifies CASSMARTYEQYF.

The chain carries TRBV2 and TRBJ2-4; TRBD1 agrees at 8 bases. CDR1 is SNHLY and CDR2 is FYNNEI in the germline V gene. The CDR3 length is 14 residues. Trimming took 5 bases from V and 9 from J; bases not matched to a gene: 9. The CDR3 DNA sequence: TGTGCCAGCAGTCCCGGCAGGGGGCTGACCATTCAGTACTTC. This encodes CASSPGRGLTIQYF.

The genes are TRBV27 and TRBJ2-7; TRBD1 might be the D (5 bases). This CDR3 is 12 amino acids long. Germline V gives CDR1 MNHEY, CDR2 SMNVEV (reference sequence). Trimming removed 0 bases at V and 6 bases at J, with 6 bases between. CDR3 sequence reads: CASSLSRGEQYF. DNA for the CDR3: TGTGCCAGCAGTTTATCTAGGGGCGAGCAGTACTTC.

The chain links TRBV6-5 to TRBJ2-4; D might be TRBD1 (6 bases). This CDR3 region has 15 residues. Germline lookup yields CDR1 MNHEY and CDR2 SVGAGI. V gave up 5 bases and J gave up 8 bases, with 19 bases separating them. The CDR3 spells CASSITTGTIDIQYF. The CDR3 region has the DNA TGTGCCAGCAGTATTACGACAGGAACAATAGACATTCAGTACTTC.

The V gene is TRBV27, the J gene TRBJ2-1; 12 nucleotides line up with TRBD1. Germline lookup yields CDR1 MNHEY and CDR2 SMNVEV (reference sequence). V gave up 6 bases and J gave up 13 bases; unmatched junction bases: 10. The CDR3 contains 14 residues. The CDR3 DNA follows: TGTGCCAGCAGAGTCCCGGGACAGGGGGCAACCCAGTTCTTC. The encoded protein is CASRVPGQGATQFF.

The chain joins TRBV5-4 to TRBJ2-1; D not resolved. There are 15 residues in the CDR3. Germline V gives CDR1 SGHNT, CDR2 YYREEE (reference sequence). Trimming removed 4 bases at V and 4 bases at J, with 15 bases between. CDR3 residues: CASSVGSADYNEQFF. For the CDR3, the DNA is TGTGCCAGCAGCGTTGGTTCGGCGGATTACAATGAGCAGTTCTTC.